Following are 12 T cell receptor beta chains from one sample sequenced in a study of Ad26.COV2.S vaccination and SARS-CoV-2 variants. Method: immunoSEQ multiplex PCR; TCRdb's copy keeps in-frame clones and lacks some. The table includes roughly 460,000 clones, approximately 90% detected once. Described treatment: around 19 received Ad26.COV2.S at low or high dose, single or two shots; about 5 received placebo; per-sample allocation not given. At day 63 after the first vaccine or placebo injection, samples were drawn. The sequences come from peripheral blood, collected in a trial of Ad26.COV2.S vaccine versus placebo. The receptors stem from a person between 18 and 60 years old who received the Ad26.COV2.S COVID-19 vaccine or a placebo.

This chain connects TRBV23-1 to TRBJ1-5; perhaps TRBD1 as D (6 bases). Being an ORF, TRBV23-1 has a function that is uncertain. Trimming cost V 6 bases and J 9 bases, with 18 bases left between them. The CDR3 covers 14 residues. The CDR3 reads CASSRPRGSSPQHF. CDR3 coding DNA: TGCGCCAGCAGCCGGCCCAGGGGCTCCTCGCCCCAGCATTTT.

The gene calls are TRBV18 and TRBJ2-5; 7 bases line up with TRBD1. CDR3 length: 14 residues. CDR1 is KGHSH and CDR2 is LQKENI in the germline V gene. V was clipped by 6 bases and J by 5 bases; unmatched bases: 9. CDR3 sequence (DNA): TGTGCCAGCTCGTTTACAGGGGCTCAGGAGACCCAGTACTTC. It is translated as CASSFTGAQETQYF.

The chain is built from TRBV11-1 and TRBJ1-1, with 7 bases matching TRBD1. Germline V gene data show CDR1 as SGHAT and CDR2 as FQDESV (reference sequence). V was clipped by 2 bases and J by 11 bases; unmatched bases: 8. The CDR3 is made up of 13 amino acids. The CDR3 protein is CASSLLEGGSAFF. In nucleotides, the CDR3 is TGTGCCAGCAGCTTACTAGAAGGGGGCTCGGCTTTCTTT.

This sequence joins TRBV3-1 (or the pseudogene TRBV3-2) and TRBJ1-2; weak D call: TRBD1 (5 bases). V was pared by 3 bases and J by 2 bases, with 16 bases between. The CDR3 runs 16 residues. Germline V lookup: CDR1 LGHDT, CDR2 YNNKEL (reference sequence). The CDR3 DNA reads as TGTGCCAGCAGCCACCGGGCCGAGGGGTCCAACTATGGCTACACCTTC. Translating it yields CASSHRAEGSNYGYTF.

The rearrangement joins TRBV6-5 to TRBJ2-1; 10 nucleotides match TRBD2. The V gene end was trimmed by 7 bases and the J gene end by 7 bases; junction bases not matched to a gene: 10. Germline values: CDR1 MNHEY, CDR2 SVGAGI. This CDR3 region has 15 residues. The CDR3 reads CASIGSGRAKNEQFF. In DNA form, the CDR3 reads TGTGCCAGCATCGGCAGCGGGAGGGCCAAGAATGAGCAGTTCTTC.

V usage is TRBV6-2 or TRBV6-3 and J usage is TRBJ2-1; TRBD1 is a possible D gene (5 bases). Germline CDR1 is MNHEY and CDR2 is SVGEGT. There are 16 residues in the CDR3. The ends were cut back, 6 bases at V and 0 bases at J, with 15 bases in the middle. CDR3 amino acids: CASSTDNPRSYNEQFF. Written as DNA, the CDR3 is TGTGCCAGCAGCACGGACAACCCCCGCTCCTACAATGAGCAGTTCTTC.

The rearrangement uses TRBV18 and TRBJ2-1; 7 nucleotides match TRBD1. The V and J ends lost 6 bases and 7 bases, in that order; junction bases with no gene match: 15. This CDR3 is 16 amino acids long. Germline V gives CDR1 KGHSH, CDR2 LQKENI. This CDR3 reads CASSLRPRQGDNEQFF. The DNA of the CDR3 is TGTGCCAGCTCCTTACGACCCCGACAGGGTGATAATGAGCAGTTCTTC.

Remarks on this clone: Other DNA variants within this sample encode the same CDR3. The chain recombines TRBV5-4 with TRBJ2-7; D is perhaps TRBD2 (5 bases). Per germline, CDR1 SGHNT and CDR2 YYREEE (reference sequence). The V gene lost 4 bases and the J gene lost 0 bases, with 8 bases spanning the gap. The CDR3 totals 13 residues. The CDR3 loop reads CASSSGSSYEQYF. The CDR3, as DNA: TGTGCCAGCAGCAGCGGTAGCTCCTACGAGCAGTACTTC.

The chain combines TRBV5-1 with TRBJ2-2; 7 nucleotides line up with TRBD1. The length of the CDR3 is 19 residues. Per the germline V gene, CDR1 is SGHRS and CDR2 is YFSETQ. After removal of 0 bases from V and 5 bases from J, the junction contained 16 bases not matched to a gene. The CDR3 coding sequence is TGCGCCAGCAGCTTGGCCGGGACAGCTAACAACCCTAGAACCGGGGAGCTGTTTTTT. Amino acids: CASSLAGTANNPRTGELFF.

The chain employs TRBV7-6 and TRBJ2-5, with 7 bases aligning to TRBD2. Germline V lookup: CDR1 SGHVS, CDR2 FNYEAQ. The CDR3 runs to 14 residues. V was pared by 3 bases and J by 2 bases, with 3 bases of the junction left unmatched. The CDR3 nucleotides are TGTGCCAGCAGCTTCGCGGGGGATCAAGAGACCCAGTACTTC. Translated: CASSFAGDQETQYF.

The V and J genes are TRBV3-1 (or the pseudogene TRBV3-2) and TRBJ1-2; 8 bases align to TRBD1. The CDR3 contains 15 residues. Germline V CDR1 and CDR2: LGHDT, YNNKEL (reference sequence). After removal of 1 base from V and 3 bases from J, the junction contained 4 bases not matched to a gene. Written as DNA, the CDR3 is TGTGCCAGCAGCCAAGCGGACAGGGCGGACTATGGCTACACCTTC. This codes for CASSQADRADYGYTF.

The chain uses TRBV18 and TRBJ2-3; no clear D gene. Per germline, CDR1 KGHSH and CDR2 LQKENI. Trimming left V 3 bases short and J 0 bases short, with 7 bases between. This CDR3 region has 14 residues. DNA for the CDR3: TGTGCCAGCTCACCGGGCCTTAGCACAGATACGCAGTATTTT. Its translation is CASSPGLSTDTQYF.